This TCR beta chain was sequenced during a study of shared clonotypes between healthy human individuals. Study results and caveats: Only blood was sampled; tissue repertoires likely differ.

Comment on this clone: The antigen is unknown.

For each subset, genomic DNA was distributed in equal portions over several immunoSEQ plates. TCRdb's table, derived via immunoSEQ multiplex PCR, lists solely in-frame clones and lacks some. The profile shows roughly 500,000 clones, around 78% of them singletons. The origin of this receptor is a middle-aged woman in good health. Some clones in this sample may be carry-over from other donors' samples. Input material: PBMCs.

CDR3 nucleotide sequence: TGTGCCAGCAGCTTGGGACTAGCGGGAAGGAACGAGCAGTACTTC. This sequence encodes CASSLGLAGRNEQYF. V usage is TRBV5-6 and J usage is TRBJ2-7; 11 nucleotides agree with TRBD2. V lost 0 bases to trimming and J lost 5 bases; unmatched junction nucleotides: 4. The CDR3 sequence is 15 residues long. Germline V gene lookup returns CDR1 SGHDT and CDR2 YYEEEE.